Here is one TCR beta chain with its context. Germline V gene lookup returns CDR1 SNHLY and CDR2 FYNNEI. This CDR3 has 14 amino acids. Unmatched junction bases numbered 1, after V lost 4 bases and J lost 3 bases. TCRdb keeps only in-frame clones here, not all; method: immunoSEQ multiplex PCR. The sample contains tens of thousands of clones, 87% of which appear only once. The data originate from a study of OX40 agonist ivuxolimab in advanced cancers. The material was CD4+ or CD8+ T cells sorted from blood, obtained in a trial of the OX40 agonist ivuxolimab. The chain is built from TRBV2 and TRBJ1-2, with 11 bases matching TRBD1. The TCR sequence derives from an adult with an advanced solid tumor such as melanoma, head and neck, liver or kidney cancer. CDR3 region: CASSGTGGDYGYTF. The CDR3 nucleotides read TGTGCCAGCAGTGGGACAGGGGGCGACTATGGCTACACCTTC.